This T cell receptor (beta chain) emerged from a study of siplizumab effects on memory and regulatory T cells. In regard to this clone: Its antigen is undetermined.

This CDR3 spans 19 amino acids. Germline CDR1 reads SGHRS; CDR2 reads YFSETQ. V dropped 2 bases and J dropped 9; count of bases not matched to a gene: 20. TCRdb keeps only in-frame clones here, not all; method: immunoSEQ multiplex PCR. The sample consists of about 3,400 clones, 55% of them appearing once. A 37°C coculture lasting more than five days was applied to the mixed lymphocyte reaction cells. This receptor was obtained from a human donor in good health; the cells came from an allogeneic mixed lymphocyte reaction. Some clones in this sample may be carry-over from other donors' samples. The gene calls are TRBV5-1 and TRBJ2-1; 10 positions match TRBD2. Sequencing was done on a sample of CFSE-low (dividing) CD8+ T cells sorted from an allogeneic mixed lymphocyte reaction. The CDR3 bases are TGCGCCAGCAGCTTCTCCTTGGGTCTAGCGGGGGTTTTTCGTGGTGAGCAGTTCTTC. Protein: CASSFSLGLAGVFRGEQFF.